Following are 30 T cell receptor beta chains from one sample sequenced in a study of T cells in Graves' hyperthyroidism and ophthalmopathy. RNA transcripts provided the source from which TCR beta CDR3 regions were amplified. The study used the HTBI primer set for a first-round RT-PCR of the TCR CDR3. TCRdb ran MiXCR on the multiplex PCR reads and lists one entry per CDR3 protein. The profile shows fewer than 850,000 distinct CDR3 sequences, 15% to 20% of them singletons. What was sequenced was blood. These receptors originate from a man between 45 and 60 years old with Graves' hyperthyroidism.

This clonotype was observed a handful of times. The chain links TRBV4-1 to TRBJ2-1; 7 bases agree with TRBD2. Trimming cost V 6 bases and J 0 bases; bases outside gene matches: 11. Per the germline V gene, CDR1 is MGHRA and CDR2 is YSYEKL. The CDR3 has 17 amino acids. The CDR3 reads CASRRALAGISYNEQFF. The CDR3 DNA reads TGCGCCAGCAGACGAGCATTAGCGGGTATCTCCTACAATGAGCAGTTCTTC.

There are a few counts of this clonotype. The chain links TRBV28 to TRBJ2-7; D remains ambiguous. Germline V gene data show CDR1 as MDHEN and CDR2 as SYDVKM. The CDR3 runs 14 residues. V lost 2 bases, J lost 0 bases, and 8 bases lay in between. The CDR3 nucleotides are TGTGCCAGCAGTTTAGGCGAACTCTCCTACGAGCAGTACTTC. Translated, it gives CASSLGELSYEQYF.

This rearrangement joins TRBV10-3 to TRBJ1-6; TRBD1 agrees at 7 bases. Per germline, CDR1 ENHRY and CDR2 SYGVKD. J was trimmed by 7 bases and V by 6 bases; bases with no gene match: 3. CDR3 length equals 13 residues. The CDR3 DNA reads TGTGCCATCAGGGGACAGTTCAATTCACCCCTCCACTTT. Translating it yields CAIRGQFNSPLHF.

The rearrangement joins TRBV5-6 to TRBJ2-3, with 8 bases identical to TRBD2. The CDR3 extends over 15 amino acids. J was trimmed by 5 bases and V by 3 bases; bases with no gene match: 8. Germline CDR1 reads SGHDT; CDR2 reads YYEEEE. For the CDR3, the DNA is TGTGCCAGCAGCTCATTAGCGGGAAAAGGAGATACGCAGTATTTT. Its translation: CASSSLAGKGDTQYF.

The rearrangement uses TRBV28 and TRBJ2-7, with a weak D call TRBD1 (6 bases). Germline loops: CDR1 MDHEN, CDR2 SYDVKM. This CDR3 spans 14 amino acids. V lost 6 bases to trimming and J lost 1 base, with 13 bases between them. The CDR3 spells CASSRTGRSYEQYF. CDR3 nucleotide sequence: TGTGCCAGCAGCCGCACAGGGCGGTCCTACGAGCAGTACTTC.

This clonotype was seen only a few times. The chain carries TRBV20-1 and TRBJ2-3; 7 bases are a match to TRBD2. CDR1 and CDR2 (germline): DFQATT, SNEGSKA (reference sequence). Trimming removed 6 bases from V and 4 bases from J; junction bases left unmatched: 13. This CDR3 is built from 15 residues. The DNA of the CDR3 is TGCAGTGCGACCTCCTGGGCGGGAGTAGCAGATACGCAGTATTTT. This codes for CSATSWAGVADTQYF.

Many counts were recorded for this clonotype. The chain uses TRBV5-1 and TRBJ2-3, with 11 bases matching TRBD2. The germline V gene has CDR1 SGHRS and CDR2 YFSETQ. The V gene end was trimmed by 7 bases and the J gene end by 4 bases; junction bases not matched to a gene: 8. CDR3 length equals 15 residues. The CDR3 DNA is TGCGCCAGCGGACTTAGCGGGAGGGCGTCAGATACGCAGTATTTT. This translates into CASGLSGRASDTQYF.

This clonotype was observed a few times. This chain joins TRBV5-1 and TRBJ1-4; 7 nucleotides agree with TRBD1. The germline CDR1 and CDR2 sequences are SGHRS and YFSETQ. The J segment lost 5 bases and the V segment lost 4 bases, leaving 11 bases of the junction unmatched. This CDR3 is built from 16 residues. The CDR3 region has the DNA TGCGCCAGCAGCCTAATATATGGGACAGCGAATGAAAAACTGTTTTTT. Protein sequence: CASSLIYGTANEKLFF.

This clonotype was counted many times. V is TRBV7-3 and J is TRBJ2-3; TRBD2 aligns across 7 bases. The junction had 9 bases not matched to a gene; V was cut back by 0 bases and J by 6 bases. The CDR3 is 16 residues long. In germline, CDR1 is SGHTA, CDR2 FQGTGA. DNA of the CDR3: TGTGCCAGCAGCTTAACGGGCGGGAGTAGATACGATACGCAGTATTTT. Protein sequence: CASSLTGGSRYDTQYF.

In this sample, this clonotype turned up many times. Its ends do not fully match the called genes, so a read error is possible. The V gene is TRBV2, the J gene TRBJ1-5, with D perhaps matching TRBD1 (5 bases). Germline V lookup: CDR1 SNHLY, CDR2 FYNNEI. This CDR3 region has 16 residues. This chain's CDR3 is CASREGNRQPNQPQHF. The CDR3 DNA follows: TGTGCCAGCAGAGAAGGAAATCGACAGCCCAATCAGCCCCAGCATTTT. Full variable domain (outside the CDR3, taken from reference TRBV2 and TRBJ1-5): EPEVTQTPSHQVTQMGQEVILRCVPISNHLYFYWYRQILGQKVEFLVSFYNNEISEKSEIFDDQFSVERPDGSNFTLKIRSTKLEDSAMYFCASREGNRQPNQPQHFGDGTRLSIL.

This clonotype was seen more than once but under ten times. V and J are TRBV6-1 and TRBJ2-2; perhaps TRBD1 as D (6 bases). The CDR3 extends over 15 amino acids. Germline values: CDR1 MNHNS, CDR2 SASEGT. V lost 7 bases and J lost 3, with 15 bases in between. The CDR3 spells CASKESKGDTGELFF. The DNA for the CDR3 is TGTGCCAGCAAGGAGTCCAAGGGGGACACCGGGGAGCTGTTTTTT.

The chain joins TRBV5-6 to TRBJ1-1, with D tentatively TRBD1 (5 bases). V lost 0 bases and J 0 bases, leaving 12 bases between the germline ends. This CDR3 has 16 residues. Germline assignment: CDR1 SGHDT and CDR2 YYEEEE. Here the CDR3 reads CASSLGSQGMNTEAFF. The CDR3 region has the DNA TGTGCCAGCAGCTTGGGTTCCCAGGGAATGAACACTGAAGCTTTCTTT.

The CDR3 loop reads CASTLRGQFTSTDTQYF. CDR3 in DNA: TGTGCCAGCACCCTAAGGGGCCAATTTACTAGCACAGATACGCAGTATTTT. The chain carries TRBV2 and TRBJ2-3; tentative D call: TRBD1 (5 bases). V lost 7 bases and J 0 bases, leaving 20 bases between the germline ends. This CDR3 spans 17 amino acids. CDR1 is SNHLY, CDR2 FYNNEI, per germline.

The table lists this clonotype with a few counts. The genes are TRBV28 and TRBJ2-7; D could derive from TRBD1 or TRBD2 (5 bases each). The length of the CDR3 is 16 residues. Trimming took off 2 bases at V and 2 bases at J, with 16 bases between the two ends. Germline V gene sequence: CDR1 MDHEN, CDR2 SYDVKM. In DNA form, the CDR3 reads TGTGCCAGCAGTTTACCCGCCGGGACGTACCCCTACGAGCAGTACTTC. Translated: CASSLPAGTYPYEQYF.

The V gene is TRBV18, the J gene TRBJ2-1; a possible D gene is TRBD1 (5 bases). Germline assignment: CDR1 KGHSH and CDR2 LQKENI. V was pared by 0 bases and J by 10 bases, with 13 bases between. The CDR3 extends over 14 amino acids. The CDR3 region is CASSPPVPKGEQFF. CDR3 bases: TGTGCCAGCTCACCACCGGTACCGAAGGGGGAGCAGTTCTTC.

This clonotype appeared once. The V gene is TRBV20-1, the J gene TRBJ1-5, with 9 bases that match TRBD1. Unmatched junction bases numbered 8, after V lost 0 bases and J lost 5 bases. CDR1 and CDR2 (germline): DFQATT, SNEGSKA (reference sequence). This CDR3 is built from 16 residues. CDR3 in DNA: TGCAGTGCTAGAGATCGAACAGGGGGCTTAGATCAGCCCCAGCATTTT. Protein product: CSARDRTGGLDQPQHF.

The table lists this clonotype with many counts. The rearrangement joins TRBV11-2 to TRBJ2-4; 8 bases are a match to TRBD2. J lost 0 bases, V lost 4 bases, and 8 bases had no gene match. CDR3 length equals 17 residues. Germline V gives CDR1 SGHAT, CDR2 FQNNGV. The CDR3 sequence: CASSSLAGTLAKNIQYF. The CDR3 DNA reads TGTGCCAGCAGCTCCCTAGCGGGCACCTTAGCCAAAAACATTCAGTACTTC. The full variable domain, in which reference TRBV11-2 and TRBJ2-4 provide the parts outside the CDR3, is EAGVAQSPRYKIIEKRQSVAFWCNPISGHATLYWYQQILGQGPKLLIQFQNNGVVDDSQLPKDRFSAERLKGVDSTLKIQPAKLEDSAVYLCASSSLAGTLAKNIQYFGAGTRLSVL.

This clonotype was seen ten or more times. This sequence joins TRBV7-8 and TRBJ2-1; D remains ambiguous. V gave up 5 bases and J gave up 0 bases, with 8 bases separating them. Germline-derived CDR1 and CDR2 are SGHVS and FQNEAQ. The CDR3 sequence is 14 residues long. The CDR3 region is CASSATSSYNEQFF. The DNA of the CDR3 is TGTGCCAGCAGCGCAACAAGCTCCTACAATGAGCAGTTCTTC.

This clonotype has at least ten counts. This chain links TRBV27 with TRBJ2-3; D remains ambiguous. The ends were cut back, 2 bases at V and 2 bases at J, with 14 bases in the middle. The CDR3 extends over 16 amino acids. CDR1 is MNHEY and CDR2 is SMNVEV in the germline V gene (reference sequence). In nucleotides, the CDR3 is TGTGCCAGCAGTTTAAAGGTCACATTCTCCACAGATACGCAGTATTTT. It is translated as CASSLKVTFSTDTQYF.

The V call is TRBV27, the J call TRBJ2-1; 10 bases are shared with TRBD2. This CDR3 has 15 amino acids. Germline CDR1 MNHEY, CDR2 SMNVEV (reference sequence). Trimming took 3 bases from V and 4 from J; bases not matched to a gene: 3. The CDR3 spells CASSFELAGYNEQFF. For the CDR3, the DNA is TGTGCCAGCAGTTTCGAACTAGCGGGATACAATGAGCAGTTCTTC.

The rearrangement uses TRBV9 and TRBJ2-1; TRBD2 matches 8 bases. The CDR3 length is 14 residues. J gave up 7 bases and V 6 bases, and 9 bases lay outside the gene matches. Germline CDR1 and CDR2: SGDLS and YYNGEE. This CDR3 is CASTPSGGGNEQFF. Here the CDR3 DNA reads TGTGCCAGCACCCCAAGCGGGGGCGGGAATGAGCAGTTCTTC.

This clonotype came up many times. The chain uses TRBV2 and TRBJ1-1; TRBD1 is a possible D gene (5 bases). The V end lost 0 bases, the J end lost 3 bases, and 8 bases lay between the germline ends. CDR3 length: 14 residues. Germline-derived CDR1 and CDR2 are SNHLY and FYNNEI. CDR3: CASSEAPGHTEAFF. For the CDR3, the DNA is TGTGCCAGCAGTGAAGCTCCAGGGCACACTGAAGCTTTCTTT.

This clonotype was picked up a small number of times. The gene calls are TRBV5-1 and TRBJ1-2, with no clear D. V was shortened by 3 bases and J by 5 bases, with 11 bases between the two germline ends. The germline V gene has CDR1 SGHRS and CDR2 YFSETQ. This CDR3 is built from 13 residues. Here the CDR3 DNA reads TGCGCCAGCAGCTGGAGCCAGAATTATGGCTACACCTTC. Its protein is CASSWSQNYGYTF.

The table lists this clonotype with many counts. The J gene is TRBJ1-5, the V gene TRBV28; unclear D gene. This CDR3 contains 14 residues. The V and J ends lost 6 bases and 0 bases respectively, with 9 bases between them. The germline CDR1 and CDR2 sequences are MDHEN and SYDVKM. The CDR3 DNA sequence: TGTGCCAGCAGATCTACTCCTAGCAATCAGCCCCAGCATTTT. This encodes CASRSTPSNQPQHF. Variable domain in full (rest from reference TRBV28 and TRBJ1-5): DVKVTQSSRYLVKRTGEKVFLECVQDMDHENMFWYRQDPGLGLRLIYFSYDVKMKEKGDIPEGYSVSREKKERFSLILESASTNQTSMYLCASRSTPSNQPQHFGDGTRLSIL.

Ten or more counts support this clonotype. This rearrangement joins TRBV6-1 to TRBJ1-1; 7 nucleotides match TRBD1. The V gene's germline CDR1 is MNHNS and CDR2 SASEGT. The CDR3 contains 14 residues. V was pared by 5 bases and J by 3 bases, with 6 bases of the junction left unmatched. The CDR3 loop is CASSPQGGDTEAFF. CDR3 coding DNA: TGTGCCAGCAGTCCCCAGGGGGGCGACACTGAAGCTTTCTTT.

This clonotype was counted at least ten times. V and J are TRBV12-3 or TRBV12-4 and TRBJ2-2; D remains unclear. V was clipped by 4 bases and J by 7 bases, with 4 bases between them. The CDR3 extends over 11 amino acids. The CDR3: CASSSFGELFF. CDR3 bases: TGTGCCAGCAGTTCATTCGGGGAGCTGTTTTTT.

Points on this clonotype: A much larger clone lies a single base off, so this may be a read error. The rearrangement links TRBV2 to TRBJ1-5, with D possibly matching TRBD1 (6 bases). With 5 bases removed from V and 3 bases from J, the gap between germline ends came to 14 bases. This CDR3 spans 15 amino acids. The germline V gene encodes CDR1 SNHLY and CDR2 FYNNEI. Here the CDR3 reads CASSITGLDNQPQHF. CDR3 DNA sequence: TGTGCCAGCAGTATTACAGGGTTGGACAATCAGCCCCAGCATTTT.

This clonotype was found many times. This chain joins TRBV14 and TRBJ2-7, with TRBD1 matching 10 bases. CDR1 is SGHDN, CDR2 FVKESK, per germline. V was clipped by 0 bases and J by 4 bases; unmatched bases: 3. The CDR3 sequence is 15 residues long. In DNA form, the CDR3 reads TGTGCCAGCAGCCAAGACGGGACAGGGGTTTACGAGCAGTACTTC. Amino acids: CASSQDGTGVYEQYF. Variable domain in full (rest from reference TRBV14 and TRBJ2-7): EAGVTQFPSHSVIEKGQTVTLRCDPISGHDNLYWYRRVMGKEIKFLLHFVKESKQDESGMPNNRFLAERTGGTYSTLKVQPAELEDSGVYFCASSQDGTGVYEQYFGPGTRLTVT.

This clonotype was recorded a few times. The chain uses TRBV29-1 and TRBJ2-7; 7 bases match TRBD1. CDR1 and CDR2 (germline): SQVTM, ANQGSEA. Trimming took 2 bases from V and 6 from J; bases not matched to a gene: 13. The CDR3 totals 15 residues. The CDR3 DNA follows: TGCAGCGTTGAAACTGGACAGGCCGGGGTCGGCGAGCAGTACTTC. The encoded protein is CSVETGQAGVGEQYF.

This clonotype was seen a handful of times. V gene TRBV19 combines with J gene TRBJ2-7, with TRBD2 identical over 7 bases. Germline trimming cut 3 bases from V and 5 bases from J; bases unmatched to any gene: 13. CDR1 and CDR2 from the germline V gene are LNHDA and SQIVND (reference sequence). This CDR3 has 16 residues. The CDR3, as DNA: TGTGCCAGTAGTATCCTACCGCTACGCGGGAGCAACGAGCAGTACTTC. This sequence encodes CASSILPLRGSNEQYF.